One sample yielded the 20 T cell receptor beta chains listed below, sequenced in a study of T-cell memory formation after mild COVID-19. Each CDR3 protein gets one entry after TCRdb re-called the 5' RACE reads with MiXCR. Of 250,000 to 350,000 distinct CDR3 sequences listed, roughly a fifth are singletons. Sequencing was done on a sample of PBMCs or a T cell subset sorted from them (not recorded which). Receptor source: a man younger than 35 who had mild COVID-19 (a few samples of this study predate the infection). Cell type and time point are not known.

This clonotype showed up just a few times. This rearrangement joins TRBV15 to TRBJ2-3; 10 positions agree with TRBD2. The CDR3 runs to 16 residues. J was trimmed by 9 bases and V by 2 bases; bases with no gene match: 11. The germline V gene has CDR1 LNHNV and CDR2 YYDKDF (reference sequence). CDR3 in amino acids: CATSRLGTSVGRTQYF. For the CDR3, the DNA is TGTGCCACCAGCAGACTTGGGACTAGCGTCGGGAGGACGCAGTATTTT.

The rearrangement joins TRBV6-1 to TRBJ2-7, with D unclear. The CDR3 sequence is 12 residues long. Germline loops: CDR1 MNHNS, CDR2 SASEGT. V was shortened by 8 bases and J by 4 bases, with 12 bases between the two germline ends. CDR3 coding DNA: TGTGCCAGCCGTGGGTGGGGATACGAGCAGTACGTC. Translating gives CASRGWGYEQYV.

This clonotype occurred many times. The chain carries TRBV9 and TRBJ2-3, with D perhaps matching TRBD2 (6 bases). CDR3 length: 14 residues. Germline-derived CDR1 and CDR2 are SGDLS and YYNGEE. Deletions cut 0 bases from V and 4 bases from J, with 9 bases between. The CDR3 nucleotides read TGTGCCAGCAGCGTAGGGGGGGTAGCAGATACGCAGTATTTT. Protein: CASSVGGVADTQYF.

The rearrangement uses TRBV12-3 or TRBV12-4 and TRBJ1-5; D possibly corresponds to TRBD1 (5 bases). This CDR3 has 13 amino acids. Trimming stripped 6 bases from V and 4 bases from J, with 10 bases between. This chain's CDR3 is CASRRDYNQPQHF. CDR3 bases: TGTGCCAGCAGACGGGACTATAATCAGCCCCAGCATTTT.

Only a few counts were recorded for this clonotype. The genes are TRBV7-2 and TRBJ2-3; TRBD2 matches 9 bases. J lost 4 bases, V lost 3 bases, and 2 bases had no gene match. Germline V gene lookup returns CDR1 SGHTA and CDR2 FQGNSA. This CDR3 is 14 amino acids long. As DNA, the CDR3 is TGTGCCAGCAGCTTTAGCGGGGGATCAGATACGCAGTATTTT. It encodes CASSFSGGSDTQYF.

The chain carries TRBV12-3 or TRBV12-4 and TRBJ1-5; no clear D. V gave up 3 bases and J gave up 5 bases, with 23 bases separating them. CDR3 length: 18 residues. Here the CDR3 reads CASSFGLQTNLGYQPQHF. The DNA of the CDR3 is TGTGCCAGCAGTTTTGGGTTACAGACAAACTTAGGGTATCAGCCCCAGCATTTT.

Many counts were recorded for this clonotype. The chain recombines TRBV28 with TRBJ1-2; D is perhaps TRBD1 (5 bases). Germline CDR1 and CDR2: MDHEN and SYDVKM. V lost 2 bases to trimming and J lost 6 bases, with 25 bases between them. The CDR3 runs 18 residues. The CDR3 DNA reads as TGTGCCAGCAGTTTAGGCAGGGCCTTCCGGACGGGGGGTAATGGCTACACCTTC. Encoded protein: CASSLGRAFRTGGNGYTF.

Only a few counts were recorded for this clonotype. The chain carries TRBV29-1 and TRBJ2-1; perhaps TRBD2 as D (6 bases). Germline CDR1 and CDR2: SQVTM and ANQGSEA. The CDR3 extends over 14 amino acids. The germline V and J ends were trimmed by 2 bases and 3 bases, with 11 bases remaining between them. The CDR3 coding sequence is TGCAGCGTTGAATTGCCGGACTACTACAATGAGCAGTTCTTC. It yields the protein CSVELPDYYNEQFF.

In this sample, this clonotype turned up a few times. This chain uses TRBV18 with TRBJ2-7; 9 nucleotides align to TRBD1. J lost 5 bases, V lost 3 bases, and 8 bases had no gene match. CDR1 and CDR2 (germline): KGHSH, LQKENI. The CDR3 contains 15 residues. CDR3 in amino acids: CASSPRQDRGNEQYF. The CDR3 DNA reads as TGTGCCAGCTCACCCCGCCAAGACAGGGGGAACGAGCAGTACTTC.

This clonotype turned up a few times. The chain combines TRBV4-2 with TRBJ2-3, with D possibly TRBD2 on 5 matching bases. Looked up from germline, CDR1 is LGHNA and CDR2 is YNFKEQ. V lost 0 bases, J lost 0 bases, and 13 bases lay in between. The CDR3 contains 17 residues. CDR3 sequence (DNA): TGTGCCAGCAGCCAAGATCCTGGCGGGTCTAGCACAGATACGCAGTATTTT. Translating gives CASSQDPGGSSTDTQYF.

This chain connects TRBV5-1 to TRBJ2-1; tentative D call: TRBD2 (6 bases). The CDR3 extends over 11 amino acids. CDR1 SGHRS and CDR2 YFSETQ come from the germline V gene. V was pared by 6 bases and J by 9 bases, with 10 bases between. CDR3 sequence reads: CASTVGGEQFF. In DNA form, the CDR3 reads TGCGCCAGCACGGTCGGGGGTGAGCAGTTCTTC.

CDR3 nucleotides: TGTGCCAGCAGCCTGACTAGCGGGGGGGAGAGTTGGACCCAGTACTTC. It codes for CASSLTSGGESWTQYF. V is TRBV7-2 and J is TRBJ2-5; 14 bases fit TRBD2. Germline assignment: CDR1 SGHTA and CDR2 FQGNSA. Trimming removed 5 bases from V and 7 bases from J; junction bases left unmatched: 9. The length of the CDR3 is 16 residues.

This clonotype was detected a few times. In DNA form, the CDR3 reads TGTGCCAGCTCACCCGGGACCGGGGATGGTTCACCCCTCCACTTT. Translated, it gives CASSPGTGDGSPLHF. The chain uses TRBV18 and TRBJ1-6; perhaps TRBD1 as D (5 bases). The V gene's germline CDR1 is KGHSH and CDR2 LQKENI. Trimming left V 3 bases short and J 9 bases short, with 15 bases between. There are 15 residues in the CDR3.

The DNA for the CDR3 is TGTGCCAGCAGCTTGGGCGGGGCTACGGACTACTATGGCTACACCTTC. It is translated as CASSLGGATDYYGYTF. V and J are TRBV5-5 and TRBJ1-2; perhaps TRBD1 as D (5 bases). The CDR3 has 16 amino acids. Trimming removed 0 bases from V and 3 bases from J, with 15 bases in between. Germline V gene data show CDR1 as SGHKS and CDR2 as YYEKEE (reference sequence).

In this sample, this clonotype turned up once. The J gene is TRBJ2-5, the V gene TRBV20-1; 13 positions match TRBD2. CDR3 length equals 16 residues. The J segment lost 5 bases and the V segment lost 3 bases, leaving 9 bases of the junction unmatched. Germline CDR1 is DFQATT and CDR2 is SNEGSKA (reference sequence). As DNA, the CDR3 is TGCAGTGCTAGGGGCCCGACTAGCGGGGGGAGGGAGACCCAGTACTTC. It is translated as CSARGPTSGGRETQYF.

This clonotype was seen a handful of times. This chain links TRBV15 with TRBJ1-1, with TRBD1 identical over 8 bases. CDR1 and CDR2 from the germline V gene are LNHNV and YYDKDF (reference sequence). This CDR3 has 14 residues. J gave up 3 bases and V 3 bases, and 3 bases lay outside the gene matches. In DNA form, the CDR3 reads TGTGCCACCAGCAGGGACAGGGTGGACACTGAAGCTTTCTTT. Its protein is CATSRDRVDTEAFF.

The chain joins TRBV4-2 to TRBJ2-5, with D perhaps TRBD2 (7 bases). The V gene's germline CDR1 is LGHNA and CDR2 YNFKEQ. Trimming took off 4 bases at V and 4 bases at J, with 16 bases between the two ends. The CDR3 covers 15 residues. CDR3 bases: TGTGCCAGCAGCCGGGGCGGGGGCCTTTTAGAGACCCAGTACTTC. Residues: CASSRGGGLLETQYF.

The chain has TRBV6-5 and TRBJ2-3; 10 bases fit TRBD1. CDR3 length: 17 amino acids. CDR1 and CDR2 (germline): MNHEY, SVGAGI. Trimming took 0 bases from V and 4 from J; bases not matched to a gene: 7. The CDR3 DNA sequence: TGTGCCAGCAGTTACTCTTTGGGGACAGGGGATCCAGATACGCAGTATTTT. Protein sequence: CASSYSLGTGDPDTQYF.

This clonotype was seen only a few times. This chain links TRBV5-5 with TRBJ2-3; tentatively, D is TRBD1 (6 bases). The length of the CDR3 is 14 residues. Trimming left V 0 bases short and J 6 bases short, with 11 bases between. Germline CDR1 SGHKS, CDR2 YYEKEE (reference sequence). The CDR3 DNA sequence: TGTGCCAGCAGCTTGGTAGGGGGAATGGATACGCAGTATTTT. As protein: CASSLVGGMDTQYF.

The chain joins TRBV7-3 to TRBJ2-5; no reliable D call. V was pared by 4 bases and J by 5 bases, with 17 bases between. The CDR3 is 15 amino acids. Germline CDR1 and CDR2: SGHTA and FQGTGA. The CDR3 spells CASSCRGPGFETQYF. CDR3 nucleotides: TGTGCCAGCAGCTGTCGAGGACCGGGCTTCGAGACCCAGTACTTC. The full variable domain, with the rest looked up from reference TRBV7-3 and TRBJ2-5, is GAGVSQTPSNKVTEKGKYVELRCDPISGHTALYWYRQSLGQGPEFLIYFQGTGAADDSGLPNDRFFAVRPEGSVSTLKIQRTERGDSAVYLCASSCRGPGFETQYFGPGTRLLVL.